One and the same sample provided the 20 T cell receptor beta chains below, sequenced in a study of technical replicates of blood from several donors. The table came from immunoSEQ multiplex PCR; TCRdb's copy has only in-frame clones and leaves some out. The sample has about 81,000 clones, around four fifths seen once. The material sequenced was PBMCs. The source of these receptors is a human donor in good health. Some clones in this sample may be carry-over from other donors' samples.

This rearrangement joins TRBV30 to TRBJ2-1, with 8 bases identical to TRBD2. V was clipped by 0 bases and J by 7 bases; unmatched bases: 2. CDR3 size: 13 residues. Germline assignment: CDR1 GTSNPN and CDR2 SVGIG (reference sequence). CDR3 nucleotide sequence: TGTGCCTGGAGTGTACGCGGGAGGAATGAGCAGTTCTTC. Its protein is CAWSVRGRNEQFF.

This chain joins TRBV4-3 and TRBJ1-5; possibly TRBD1 for D (6 bases). Germline CDR1 is LGHNA and CDR2 is YSLEER. CDR3 size: 17 residues. V lost 1 base and J lost 0, with 13 bases in between. The CDR3 nucleotides read TGCGCCAGCAGCCAAGGCGCGGACAGTTATAGCAATCAGCCCCAGCATTTT. Its translation: CASSQGADSYSNQPQHF.

This clone was picked up a small number of times. The chain couples TRBV30 to TRBJ2-7, with D unresolved. This CDR3 comprises 16 residues. CDR1 and CDR2 from the germline V gene are GTSNPN and SVGIG (reference sequence). Trimming took 0 bases from V and 4 from J, leaving 19 bases between them. The chain's CDR3 is CAWSVGVTLTVYEQYF. DNA of the CDR3: TGTGCCTGGAGTGTAGGTGTGACTCTTACCGTTTACGAGCAGTACTTC.

The gene calls are TRBV30 and TRBJ1-2, with D tentatively TRBD1 (5 bases). The V end was cut by 5 bases, the J end by 4 bases, with 14 bases between. This CDR3 region has 13 residues. CDR1 is GTSNPN and CDR2 is SVGIG in the germline V gene (reference sequence). Written as DNA, the CDR3 is TGTGCCTGGGGTCCGGGACTAACCTATGGCTACACCTTC. It codes for CAWGPGLTYGYTF.

The chain carries TRBV29-1 and TRBJ2-3; possibly TRBD2 for D (5 bases). V shed 7 bases and J shed 4 bases, with 15 bases lying between them. The CDR3 runs to 13 residues. Germline CDR1 SQVTM, CDR2 ANQGSEA. CDR3 in DNA: TGCAGCGCCGTAACAGAGGGCCCAGATACGCAGTATTTT. Its translation is CSAVTEGPDTQYF.

This chain joins TRBV27 and TRBJ2-3; D is possibly TRBD1 (6 bases). The CDR3 sequence is 18 residues long. The germline V gene encodes CDR1 MNHEY and CDR2 SMNVEV (reference sequence). Trimming shortened V by 5 bases and J by 0 bases, and 21 bases separated the two germline ends. The CDR3 DNA is TGTGCCAGCAGTCGAACCGGGACACCAAACCCAAGCACAGATACGCAGTATTTT. It specifies CASSRTGTPNPSTDTQYF.

The J gene is TRBJ2-1, the V gene TRBV4-3; 7 nucleotides match TRBD2. Trimming at V came to 0 bases and at J to 4 bases, leaving 6 bases not matched to a gene. In germline, CDR1 is LGHNA, CDR2 YSLEER. The CDR3 contains 16 residues. The CDR3 spells CASSQEGGGLYNEQFF. The CDR3 DNA sequence: TGCGCCAGCAGCCAAGAGGGCGGGGGATTATACAATGAGCAGTTCTTC.

The chain employs TRBV4-1 and TRBJ1-2, with TRBD1 identical over 8 bases. The CDR3 spans 17 residues. The germline gives CDR1 MGHRA, CDR2 YSYEKL. Unmatched junction bases numbered 7, after V lost 1 base and J lost 0 bases. CDR3: CASSQGTGWMANYGYTF. CDR3 nucleotide sequence: TGCGCCAGCAGCCAAGGGACAGGGTGGATGGCTAACTATGGCTACACCTTC.

The chain carries TRBV5-4 and TRBJ2-6; D possibly corresponds to TRBD2 (6 bases). In germline, CDR1 is SGHNT, CDR2 YYREEE (reference sequence). Trimming removed 4 bases at V and 3 bases at J, with 14 bases between. This CDR3 spans 16 amino acids. The CDR3 bases are TGTGCCAGCAGCCTGGGGTGGGGAGGTGGGGCCAACGTCCTGACTTTC. Amino acids: CASSLGWGGGANVLTF.

J is TRBJ1-1 and V is TRBV5-6; 7 nucleotides agree with TRBD1. This CDR3 spans 14 amino acids. The germline V gene encodes CDR1 SGHDT and CDR2 YYEEEE. V shed 4 bases and J 1 base; nucleotides not matched to a gene: 4. DNA of the CDR3: TGTGCCAGCAGCACAGGGGATCCGAACACTGAAGCTTTCTTT. It translates to CASSTGDPNTEAFF.

V is TRBV11-2 and J is TRBJ2-3; 7 nucleotides line up with TRBD1. With V trimmed by 5 bases and J by 2 bases, 7 bases remained unmatched. Per germline, CDR1 SGHAT and CDR2 FQNNGV. The CDR3 has 15 amino acids. CDR3 bases: TGTGCCAGCAGCCATTCGACAGGGTTCACAGATACGCAGTATTTT. Its translation is CASSHSTGFTDTQYF.

The V call is TRBV11-3, the J call TRBJ2-6, with 7 bases matching TRBD1. CDR3 length: 16 amino acids. The trim removed 4 bases at V and 4 bases at J, leaving 7 bases unmatched. In germline, CDR1 is SGHNT, CDR2 YENEEA. The CDR3 region is CASSSHRDRGANVLTF. The CDR3 DNA is TGTGCCAGCAGCTCGCACCGGGACAGAGGGGCCAACGTCCTGACTTTC.

The chain employs TRBV4-1 and TRBJ2-4; 11 positions agree with TRBD1. Germline V lookup: CDR1 MGHRA, CDR2 YSYEKL. There are 15 residues in the CDR3. J lost 9 bases, V lost 0 bases, and 4 bases had no gene match. CDR3 coding DNA: TGCGCCAGCAGCCAAGAAGGGACAGGGGGTGGCATTCAGTACTTC. This gives the protein CASSQEGTGGGIQYF.

Concerning this clone itself: The sample has other DNA sequences that encode this CDR3 too. The chain carries TRBV11-2 and TRBJ1-1; D not certain. The germline CDR1 and CDR2 sequences are SGHAT and FQNNGV. This CDR3 has 13 amino acids. The V end was cut by 0 bases, the J end by 1 base, with 3 bases between. The DNA for the CDR3 is TGTGCCAGCAGCTTAGATCGGAACACTGAAGCTTTCTTT. Translation: CASSLDRNTEAFF.

The chain carries TRBV5-1 and TRBJ1-1; the D is unclear. V lost 4 bases and J lost 1, with 14 bases in between. The CDR3 is 15 amino acids. Looked up from germline, CDR1 is SGHRS and CDR2 is YFSETQ. The CDR3 bases are TGCGCCAGCAGCCCCTCCCGTAATAGGAACACTGAAGCTTTCTTT. Translated, it gives CASSPSRNRNTEAFF.

The J gene is TRBJ1-1, the V gene TRBV4-1; 11 nucleotides align to TRBD1. The V segment lost 3 bases and the J segment 5 bases; nucleotides outside the gene matches: 8. The CDR3 has 16 amino acids. Germline V gene data show CDR1 as MGHRA and CDR2 as YSYEKL. The CDR3 sequence: CASSHSGTGGRTEAFF. CDR3 sequence (DNA): TGCGCCAGCAGCCATTCCGGGACAGGGGGTCGGACTGAAGCTTTCTTT.

The chain links TRBV30 to TRBJ2-7; 7 nucleotides match TRBD1. Germline CDR1 GTSNPN, CDR2 SVGIG (reference sequence). This CDR3 region has 14 residues. V was clipped by 0 bases and J by 6 bases; unmatched bases: 8. CDR3 in amino acids: CAWSVLTGLGEQYF. CDR3 bases: TGTGCCTGGAGTGTACTGACAGGGTTGGGCGAGCAGTACTTC.

This clone was observed at least ten times. The J gene is TRBJ2-5, the V gene TRBV28, with D maybe TRBD2 (5 bases). The germline CDR1 and CDR2 sequences are MDHEN and SYDVKM. The CDR3 is 12 amino acids. Between the trimmed V and J ends, which lost 3 bases and 5 bases, there was a span of 7 bases. The CDR3 protein is CASSFRGETQYF. The CDR3 DNA reads TGTGCCAGCAGTTTTCGGGGTGAGACCCAGTACTTC.

The chain uses TRBV19 and TRBJ1-5; weak D call: TRBD1 (6 bases). This CDR3 is 14 amino acids long. Trimming took off 8 bases at V and 5 bases at J, with 16 bases between the two ends. The germline gives CDR1 LNHDA, CDR2 SQIVND (reference sequence). DNA of the CDR3: TGTGCCAGTTCTACCCCAGGGGAGTATCAGCCCCAGCATTTT. Its translation: CASSTPGEYQPQHF.

This clone has a handful of counts. J is TRBJ1-2 and V is TRBV27, with 7 bases lining up with TRBD1. Germline V CDR1 and CDR2: MNHEY, SMNVEV (reference sequence). This CDR3 has 13 amino acids. V trimming: 5 bases; J trimming: 5 bases; junction bases outside the gene matches: 5. CDR3 in DNA: TGTGCCAGCAGTCCCGGGACAGAATATGGCTACACCTTC. Encoded protein: CASSPGTEYGYTF.